The rows below give T cell receptor beta chains drawn from one sample of a study of cytomegalovirus exposure and HLA in healthy donors. TCRdb keeps only in-frame clones here, not all; method: immunoSEQ multiplex PCR. The data contain about 110,000 clones, around 90% of them singletons. Source material: PBMCs. These receptors came from a woman aged 18-29 years in good health and CMV-seronegative. The CDR3 runs from the conserved cysteine through the conserved F or W. The order of the fields is J gene, V gene, clone size, D gene, CDR3 protein, CDR3 DNA. D genes are given only for firm matches. Only some rows state a clone size, as once, few, many or a class for expanded clones.

TRBJ1-1	TRBV9	.	TRBD1	CASSPGDRGQVNTEAFF	TGTGCCAGCAGCCCCGGGGACAGGGGGCAAGTAAACACTGAAGCTTTCTTT
TRBJ2-7	TRBV7-2	.	.	CASRRDIRYEQYF	TGTGCCAGCAGAAGGGACATCCGCTACGAGCAGTACTTC
TRBJ2-1	TRBV4-2	.	TRBD1	CASSRDRGDYNEQFF	TGTGCCAGCAGCCGAGACAGGGGGGACTACAATGAGCAGTTCTTC
TRBJ1-1	TRBV29-1	.	.	CSVGAGDTEAFF	TGCAGCGTTGGGGCAGGGGACACTGAAGCTTTCTTT
TRBJ1-3	TRBV30	.	TRBD1	CAWNLPGTVGNTIYF	TGTGCCTGGAATTTGCCCGGGACAGTTGGAAACACCATATATTTT
TRBJ2-7	TRBV27	.	.	CASSHGGRQSIYEQYF	TGTGCCAGCAGCCACGGTGGGAGGCAGAGTATCTACGAGCAGTACTTC
TRBJ2-3	TRBV5-1	.	.	CASSLIITDTQYF	TGCGCCAGCAGCTTAATTATCACAGATACGCAGTATTTT
TRBJ2-5	TRBV19	once	.	CASSTRQENSETQYF	TGTGCCAGTAGCACCCGACAAGAAAATTCGGAGACCCAGTACTTC
TRBJ2-1	TRBV20-1	.	.	CSATLNEQFF	TGCAGTGCAACTCTCAATGAGCAGTTCTTC
TRBJ2-3	TRBV4-2	.	.	CASSPRRAGSTDTQYF	TGTGCCAGCAGCCCCCGTCGCGCGGGAAGCACAGATACGCAGTATTTT
TRBJ2-7	TRBV7-6	.	.	CASSLADSNYEQYF	TGTGCCAGCAGCTTAGCCGACAGCAACTACGAGCAGTACTTC
TRBJ1-3	TRBV2	.	TRBD1	CASSYPAGGRTGNTIYF	TGTGCCAGCAGTTATCCCGCAGGGGGTCGGACTGGAAACACCATATATTTT
TRBJ2-5	TRBV2	.	.	CAGRTGGETQYF	TGTGCCGGGAGGACAGGAGGAGAGACCCAGTACTTC
TRBJ2-1	TRBV5-1	.	.	CASSLEVAGPSSYNEQFF	TGCGCCAGCAGCTTGGAAGTCGCGGGACCAAGCTCCTACAATGAGCAGTTCTTC
TRBJ1-5	TRBV6-4	few	TRBD1	CASSGDRAYSNQPQHF	TGTGCCAGCAGTGGGGACAGGGCTTATAGCAATCAGCCCCAGCATTTT
TRBJ2-7	TRBV7-9	once	TRBD1	CASSTTGGSPGQYF	TGTGCCAGCAGCACCACAGGGGGGTCCCCGGGGCAGTACTTC
TRBJ1-2	TRBV10-2	.	.	CASSEFTQSNYGYTF	TGCGCCAGCAGTGAGTTCACACAGAGTAACTATGGCTACACCTTC
TRBJ2-7	TRBV28	.	TRBD2	CASSLSSGDYEQYF	TGTGCCAGCAGTTTATCTAGCGGTGACTACGAGCAGTACTTC
TRBJ2-3	TRBV10-1	.	TRBD1	CASSGGQGATDTQYF	TGCGCCAGCAGTGGGGGACAGGGGGCTACAGATACGCAGTATTTT
TRBJ2-3	TRBV6-1	.	TRBD1	CASSERTGRDTQYF	TGTGCCAGCAGTGAGAGGACAGGGAGAGATACGCAGTATTTT
TRBJ2-4	TRBV5-4	.	TRBD1	CASSTGTANSQYF	TGTGCCAGCAGCACCGGGACAGCGAACTCACAGTACTTC
TRBJ2-1	TRBV9	.	.	CASSARGRDEQFF	TGTGCCAGCAGCGCTCGGGGGAGAGATGAGCAGTTCTTC
TRBJ1-3	TRBV7-2	once	.	CASSYRPPDSVSGNTIYF	TGTGCCAGCAGCTACCGCCCCCCAGACAGTGTCTCTGGAAACACCATATATTTT
TRBJ2-7	TRBV28	many	TRBD1	CASSLRTGGYEQYF	TGTGCCAGCAGTTTAAGGACAGGGGGCTACGAGCAGTACTTC
TRBJ1-2	TRBV2	.	.	CASPQDGYTF	TGTGCCAGCCCACAGGATGGCTACACCTTC
TRBJ2-7	TRBV7-9	.	.	CASSSDTISYEQYF	TGTGCCAGCAGCTCGGACACAATCTCCTACGAGCAGTACTTC
TRBJ1-2	TRBV5-4	.	.	CASSLQRGDGYTF	TGTGCCAGCAGCTTGCAAAGGGGCGACGGCTACACCTTC
TRBJ2-3	TRBV27	.	TRBD2	CASSLSHLAGYTDTQYF	TGTGCCAGCAGTTTATCTCACCTAGCGGGGTACACAGATACGCAGTATTTT
TRBJ2-4	TRBV5-6	.	.	CASSQTANIQYF	TGTGCCAGCAGCCAGACAGCAAACATTCAGTACTTC
TRBJ2-7	TRBV28	.	.	CASSFTRDYEQYF	TGTGCCAGCAGTTTTACCAGGGACTACGAGCAGTACTTC
TRBJ1-4	TRBV27	.	.	CASSLFGNGVGKLFF	TGTGCCAGCAGTTTGTTCGGCAACGGGGTAGGAAAACTGTTTTTT
TRBJ1-5	TRBV27	.	.	CASSLGQRNQPQHF	TGTGCCAGCAGTTTGGGTCAGCGTAATCAGCCCCAGCATTTT
TRBJ2-7	TRBV7-2	once	.	CASSPLSWYEQYF	TGTGCCAGCAGCCCACTCTCGTGGTACGAGCAGTACTTC
TRBJ2-5	TRBV4-3	.	.	CASSQDVLRPRTQYF	TGCGCCAGCAGCCAAGATGTACTGCGCCCCCGGACCCAGTACTTC
TRBJ1-2	TRBV5-6	.	.	CASSLTLNREGYTF	TGTGCCAGCAGCCTAACGCTTAACAGGGAAGGATACACCTTC
TRBJ2-7	TRBV4-3	.	TRBD1	CASSQERYYGTGTYEQYF	TGCGCCAGCAGCCAAGAAAGGTACTACGGGACAGGCACCTACGAGCAGTACTTC
TRBJ2-7	TRBV4-1	.	TRBD1	CASSQMTGVGYEQYF	TGCGCCAGCAGCCAAATGACAGGGGTTGGATACGAGCAGTACTTC
TRBJ2-7	TRBV4-1	.	.	CASSQAARDEQYF	TGCGCCAGCAGCCAAGCGGCTAGAGACGAGCAGTACTTC
TRBJ2-1	TRBV7-9	.	.	CASSETLAEYYNEQFF	TGTGCCAGCAGCGAAACCTTAGCGGAATACTACAATGAGCAGTTCTTC
TRBJ1-5	TRBV5-4	.	.	CASSLGQGLNQPQHF	TGTGCCAGCAGCCTGGGGCAGGGGCTCAATCAGCCCCAGCATTTT
TRBJ1-6	TRBV28	.	.	CASSFGPLYNSPLHF	TGTGCCAGCAGTTTTGGGCCTCTTTATAATTCACCCCTCCACTTT
TRBJ1-5	TRBV28	.	.	CASSFRGADEPQHF	TGTGCCAGCAGTTTTCGGGGGGCGGATGAGCCCCAGCATTTT
TRBJ1-6	TRBV27	.	TRBD1	CASRAAGDRLGSPLHF	TGTGCCAGCAGGGCCGCTGGGGACAGGTTGGGTTCACCCCTCCACTTT
TRBJ2-3	TRBV4-1	.	.	CASSHTEDFLGTDTQYF	TGCGCCAGCAGCCATACCGAGGACTTTCTAGGCACAGATACGCAGTATTTT
TRBJ2-5	TRBV6-1	.	TRBD2	CASSDRSGRMETQYF	TGTGCCAGCAGTGATCGTAGCGGGAGGATGGAGACCCAGTACTTC
TRBJ1-1	TRBV14	.	.	CASSQLRGGNTEAFF	TGTGCCAGCAGCCAGTTAAGGGGCGGAAACACTGAAGCTTTCTTT
TRBJ1-1	TRBV9	.	TRBD1	CASSPGQGFTEAFF	TGTGCCAGCAGCCCAGGACAGGGGTTCACTGAAGCTTTCTTT
TRBJ2-7	TRBV27	once	TRBD2	CASSLRAGGYLYEQYF	TGTGCCAGCAGTTTAAGGGCGGGAGGGTACCTATACGAGCAGTACTTC